The rows below give T cell receptor beta chains drawn from one sample of a study of cytomegalovirus exposure and HLA in healthy donors. TCRdb's table, derived via immunoSEQ multiplex PCR, lists solely in-frame clones and lacks some. The sample yields 65,000 to 90,000 clones, approximately 95% seen once. Specimen: PBMCs. These receptor sequences come from a man aged 18 to 29 in good health and CMV-seronegative. CDR3s include the opening cysteine and the closing phenylalanine or tryptophan. A D gene is named only where the DNA matches it firmly. Only some rows state a clone size, as once, few, many or a class for expanded clones.

TRBJ1-3 once NA TRBV5-6 CASSLTLSGPGNTIYF TGTGCCAGCAGCTTGACCCTGTCCGGACCAGGGAACACCATATATTTT
TRBJ1-2 NA TRBD1 TRBV7-8 CASSPEGQGSESYGYTF TGTGCCAGCAGCCCAGAGGGACAGGGCTCGGAGAGCTATGGCTACACCTTC
TRBJ1-5 NA NA TRBV27 CASSPDTGRRAQHF TGTGCCAGCAGTCCGGATACAGGGCGTCGGGCCCAGCATTTT
TRBJ2-5 NA NA TRBV5-6 CASSFRGRGTQETQYF TGTGCCAGCAGCTTTAGGGGACGCGGGACCCAAGAGACCCAGTACTTC
TRBJ1-2 NA NA TRBV6-5 CASTIDRTYGYTF TGTGCCAGCACTATAGACAGGACATATGGCTACACCTTC
TRBJ1-4 NA NA TRBV7-2 CASSVRDFANEKLFF TGTGCCAGCAGCGTACGGGACTTCGCTAATGAAAAACTGTTTTTT
TRBJ1-2 NA TRBD1 TRBV2 CASSDRTGHGYTF TGTGCCAGCAGCGACCGGACAGGGCATGGCTACACCTTC
TRBJ2-7 once TRBD1 TRBV6-6 CASSYIAGTELYEQYF TGTGCCAGCAGTTACATAGCCGGGACAGAACTGTACGAGCAGTACTTC
TRBJ2-7 once NA TRBV27 CASSRDNVASEQYF TGTGCCAGCAGTCGTGACAATGTTGCCTCCGAGCAGTACTTC
TRBJ1-2 NA TRBD1 TRBV4-3 CASSPAQGGIPVGYTF TGCGCCAGCAGCCCAGCCCAGGGGGGAATTCCTGTAGGCTACACCTTC
TRBJ1-1 NA TRBD1 TRBV14 CASSPKDRIGTEAFF TGTGCCAGCAGCCCCAAGGACAGGATCGGTACTGAAGCTTTCTTT
TRBJ2-5 NA TRBD2 TRBV7-9 CASHSGGALEETQYF TGTGCCAGCCATAGCGGGGGGGCCCTAGAAGAGACCCAGTACTTC
TRBJ1-2 NA NA TRBV27 CASSLDRFNYGYTF TGTGCCAGCAGTCTAGACAGGTTTAACTATGGCTACACCTTC
TRBJ2-6 NA NA TRBV13 CASSLRGNPLPGANVLTF TGTGCCAGCAGCTTAAGAGGGAATCCGCTCCCTGGGGCCAACGTCCTGACTTTC
TRBJ1-4 NA NA TRBV15 CATSRGGQINEKLFF TGTGCCACCAGCAGAGGGGGGCAGATTAATGAAAAACTGTTTTTT
TRBJ2-7 NA NA TRBV5-6 CASSYNPGEQYF TGTGCCAGCAGCTATAACCCGGGGGAGCAGTACTTC
TRBJ2-7 NA NA TRBV5-6 CASSSYRTATFYEQYF TGTGCCAGCAGCTCCTACAGGACCGCGACTTTCTACGAGCAGTACTTC
TRBJ2-1 once NA TRBV10-3 CAISGNGGNEQFF TGTGCCATCAGTGGCAATGGGGGGAATGAGCAGTTCTTC
TRBJ2-1 NA TRBD2 TRBV5-6 CASSHTSGGSNYNEQFF TGTGCCAGCAGCCATACTAGCGGGGGGTCGAACTACAATGAGCAGTTCTTC
TRBJ2-7 NA NA TRBV28 CASDGGGSSYEQYF TGTGCCAGCGACGGTGGAGGGAGCTCCTACGAGCAGTACTTC
TRBJ2-1 NA TRBD1 TRBV6-6 CASSRAQGAGYNEQFF TGTGCCAGCAGCCGCGCACAGGGGGCCGGCTACAATGAGCAGTTCTTC
TRBJ1-2 NA NA TRBV5-6 CASSLEAVIYGYTF TGTGCCAGCAGCTTGGAGGCGGTGATCTATGGCTACACCTTC
TRBJ1-2 NA TRBD1 TRBV5-4 CASSLRGQGLYGYTF TGTGCCAGCAGCTTGAGGGGACAGGGCCTGTATGGCTACACCTTC
TRBJ2-7 once TRBD2 TRBV4-2 CASSQDAAGNTYEQYF TGTGCCAGCAGCCAAGACGCAGCGGGGAATACCTACGAGCAGTACTTC
TRBJ1-1 NA NA TRBV30 CAWCPHYPTEAFF TGTGCCTGGTGCCCACACTATCCCACTGAAGCTTTCTTT
TRBJ1-2 NA NA TRBV5-5 CASSLWARGYGYTF TGTGCCAGCAGCTTGTGGGCCAGGGGTTATGGCTACACCTTC
TRBJ1-1 NA NA TRBV27 CASLPGLSHTEAFF TGTGCCAGCCTACCGGGACTGTCCCACACTGAAGCTTTCTTT
TRBJ1-4 NA NA TRBV28 CASSPMAGAAEKLFF TGTGCCAGCAGTCCTATGGCAGGGGCGGCTGAAAAACTGTTTTTT
TRBJ1-2 NA TRBD1 TRBV5-6 CASSPADRNDGYTF TGTGCCAGCAGCCCAGCGGACAGGAATGATGGCTACACCTTC
TRBJ2-2 NA NA TRBV7-6 CASSLEQNTGELFF TGTGCCAGCAGCTTAGAACAGAACACCGGGGAGCTGTTTTTT
TRBJ1-5 NA NA TRBV9 CASSVAENQPQHF TGTGCCAGCAGCGTAGCCGAGAATCAGCCCCAGCATTTT
TRBJ1-1 NA NA TRBV7-6 CASSQTGGPNTEAFF TGTGCCAGCAGCCAGACGGGGGGGCCGAACACTGAAGCTTTCTTT
TRBJ2-5 NA NA TRBV6-1 CASSEGVKNSRETQYF TGTGCCAGCAGTGAAGGAGTAAAAAACAGTCGGGAGACCCAGTACTTC